The clone carrying this T cell receptor beta chain has just a few counts. Its antigen is still unknown. Patients included in sequencing had previously demonstrated CD8+CD57+ cell expansion by flow cytometry. Severe acquired aplastic anemia was diagnosed in all patients. This sample is part of a study of CD8+CD57+ T cells in acquired aplastic anemia. Study-level findings and limits: Comparison of patients with controls identified approximately 28 shared CD8+ CDR3 sequences.

The ends were cut back, 0 bases at V and 0 bases at J, with 15 bases in the middle. The CDR3 is 18 residues long. CDR3 and TCR beta VDJ profiling relied on genomic DNA as the template. TCRdb re-derived calls from the reads in MiXCR, one entry per CDR3 protein. This table has some 160,000 distinct CDR3 sequences, 40% to 55% appearing once. The sample comprised sorted CD4+, CD8+, or CD8+CD57+ T cells (not recorded which) from PBMCs. The sequence was obtained from a human donor with aplastic anemia. The chain employs TRBV12-3 or TRBV12-4 and TRBJ2-1; D remains unclear. In DNA, the CDR3 is TGTGCCAGCAGTTTAGCGCGCCTTGGCATTAGCTCCTACAATGAGCAGTTCTTC. Amino acid sequence: CASSLARLGISSYNEQFF.